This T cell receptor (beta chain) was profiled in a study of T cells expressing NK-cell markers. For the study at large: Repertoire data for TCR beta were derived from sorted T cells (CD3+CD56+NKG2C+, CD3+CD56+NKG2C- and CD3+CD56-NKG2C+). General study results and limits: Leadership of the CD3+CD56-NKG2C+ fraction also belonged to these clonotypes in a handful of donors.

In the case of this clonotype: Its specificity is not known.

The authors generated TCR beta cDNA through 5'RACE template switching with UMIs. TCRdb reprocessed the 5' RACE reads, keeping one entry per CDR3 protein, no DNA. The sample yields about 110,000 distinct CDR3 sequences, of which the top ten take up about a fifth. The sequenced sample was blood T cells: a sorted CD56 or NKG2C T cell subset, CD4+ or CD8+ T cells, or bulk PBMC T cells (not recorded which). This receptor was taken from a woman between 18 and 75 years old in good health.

The CDR3 sequence: CASSQAVEGYTF. The genes are TRBV4-1 and TRBJ1-2. The CDR3 is 12 residues long. Germline V gene sequence: CDR1 MGHRA, CDR2 YSYEKL.